These 5 T cell receptor beta chains were all obtained from the same sample, sequenced in a study of blood T cell repertoires in COVID-19. Sequencing used immunoSEQ multiplex PCR; TCRdb keeps in-frame clones, though not all of them. The table has approximately 190,000 clones, around 80% seen once. Input material: peripheral blood. Receptors were obtained from a man aged 25-45 years with active or convalescent COVID-19.

The chain has TRBV24-1 and TRBJ2-2; 7 nucleotides match TRBD2. The CDR3 length is 16 residues. V was clipped by 3 bases and J by 2 bases; unmatched bases: 5. Germline loops: CDR1 KGHDR, CDR2 SFDVKD. CDR3 protein: CATSDPASGNTGELFF. DNA of the CDR3: TGTGCCACCAGTGATCCCGCTAGCGGAAACACCGGGGAGCTGTTTTTT.

The chain carries TRBV5-6 and TRBJ2-6, with 8 bases aligning to TRBD2. CDR3 length equals 17 residues. CDR1 and CDR2 from the germline V gene are SGHDT and YYEEEE. V lost 3 bases, J lost 2 bases, and 7 bases stayed unmatched. The CDR3 loop is CASSWRYSGTGANVLTF. In DNA form, the CDR3 reads TGTGCCAGCAGCTGGCGATATAGCGGGACTGGGGCCAACGTCCTGACTTTC.

This rearrangement joins TRBV24-1 to TRBJ2-2, with 7 bases aligning to TRBD2. CDR3 length: 14 amino acids. The V gene's germline CDR1 is KGHDR and CDR2 SFDVKD. The ends lost 8 bases at V and 3 bases at J; junction bases unmatched: 5. The CDR3 protein is CATTPGRDTGELFF. CDR3 nucleotides: TGTGCCACCACTCCAGGGAGGGACACCGGGGAGCTGTTTTTT.

The V gene is TRBV11-3, the J gene TRBJ2-5; 9 nucleotides match TRBD2. The V gene's germline CDR1 is SGHNT and CDR2 YENEEA. CDR3 length: 16 amino acids. The ends lost 1 base at V and 2 bases at J; junction bases unmatched: 5. The CDR3 loop reads CASSLGLAGEQETQYF. In DNA form, the CDR3 reads TGTGCCAGCAGCTTAGGATTAGCGGGAGAGCAAGAGACCCAGTACTTC.

This clone was observed once. The genes are TRBV13 and TRBJ2-2; weak D call: TRBD1 (5 bases). The CDR3 covers 16 residues. Trimming left V 5 bases short and J 2 bases short, with 15 bases between. Germline V gene sequence: CDR1 PRHDT, CDR2 FYEKMQ (reference sequence). CDR3 residues: CASSRPGKANTGELFF. CDR3 DNA: TGTGCCAGCAGCCGACCAGGGAAGGCCAACACCGGGGAGCTGTTTTTT.